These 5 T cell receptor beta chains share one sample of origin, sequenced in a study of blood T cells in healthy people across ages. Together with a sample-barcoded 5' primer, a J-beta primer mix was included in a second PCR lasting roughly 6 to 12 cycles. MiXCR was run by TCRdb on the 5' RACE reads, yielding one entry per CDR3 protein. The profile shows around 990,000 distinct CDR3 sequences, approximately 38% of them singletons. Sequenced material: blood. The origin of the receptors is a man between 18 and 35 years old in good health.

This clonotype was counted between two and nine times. The CDR3 region is CASSFFEGVRYGYTF. CDR3 coding DNA: TGTGCCAGCAGCTTCTTTGAGGGGGTGCGCTATGGCTACACCTTC. The chain joins TRBV7-2 to TRBJ1-2, with D perhaps TRBD1 (6 bases). The CDR3 contains 15 residues. CDR1 and CDR2 from the germline V gene are SGHTA and FQGNSA. Trimming pared 3 bases from V and 4 bases from J, leaving 15 bases between. The full variable domain, completed using reference TRBV7-2 and TRBJ1-2, is GAGVSQSPSNKVTEKGKDVELRCDPISGHTALYWYRQSLGQGLEFLIYFQGNSAPDKSGLPSDRFSAERTGGSVSTLTIQRTQQEDSAVYLCASSFFEGVRYGYTFGSGTRLTVV.

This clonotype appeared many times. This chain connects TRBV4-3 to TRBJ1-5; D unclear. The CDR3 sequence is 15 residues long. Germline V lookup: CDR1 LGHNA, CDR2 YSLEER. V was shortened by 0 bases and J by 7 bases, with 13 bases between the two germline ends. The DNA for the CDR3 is TGCGCCAGCAGCCAAGATGCGGCCTCACAGCAGCCCCAGCATTTT. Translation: CASSQDAASQQPQHF.

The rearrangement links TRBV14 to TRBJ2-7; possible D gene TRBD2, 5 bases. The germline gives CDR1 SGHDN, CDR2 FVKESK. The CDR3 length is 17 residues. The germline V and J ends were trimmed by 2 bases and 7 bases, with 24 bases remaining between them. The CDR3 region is CASSQPHGELPYNEQYF. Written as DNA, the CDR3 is TGTGCCAGCAGCCAACCCCACGGGGAACTCCCCTACAATGAGCAGTACTTC.

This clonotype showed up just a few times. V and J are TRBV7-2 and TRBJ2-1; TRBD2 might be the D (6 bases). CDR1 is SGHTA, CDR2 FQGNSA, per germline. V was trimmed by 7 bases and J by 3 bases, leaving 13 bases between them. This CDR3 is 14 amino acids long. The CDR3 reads CASTLRGNYNEQFF. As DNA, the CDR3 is TGTGCCAGCACTTTACGGGGGAACTACAATGAGCAGTTCTTC. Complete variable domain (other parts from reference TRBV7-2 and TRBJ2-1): GAGVSQSPSNKVTEKGKDVELRCDPISGHTALYWYRQSLGQGLEFLIYFQGNSAPDKSGLPSDRFSAERTGGSVSTLTIQRTQQEDSAVYLCASTLRGNYNEQFFGPGTRLTVL.

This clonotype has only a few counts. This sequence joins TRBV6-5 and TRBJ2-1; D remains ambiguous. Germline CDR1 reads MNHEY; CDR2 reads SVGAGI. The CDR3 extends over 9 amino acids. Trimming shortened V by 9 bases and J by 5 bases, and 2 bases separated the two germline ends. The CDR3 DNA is TGTGCCAGAGACAATGAGCAGTTCTTC. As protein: CARDNEQFF.